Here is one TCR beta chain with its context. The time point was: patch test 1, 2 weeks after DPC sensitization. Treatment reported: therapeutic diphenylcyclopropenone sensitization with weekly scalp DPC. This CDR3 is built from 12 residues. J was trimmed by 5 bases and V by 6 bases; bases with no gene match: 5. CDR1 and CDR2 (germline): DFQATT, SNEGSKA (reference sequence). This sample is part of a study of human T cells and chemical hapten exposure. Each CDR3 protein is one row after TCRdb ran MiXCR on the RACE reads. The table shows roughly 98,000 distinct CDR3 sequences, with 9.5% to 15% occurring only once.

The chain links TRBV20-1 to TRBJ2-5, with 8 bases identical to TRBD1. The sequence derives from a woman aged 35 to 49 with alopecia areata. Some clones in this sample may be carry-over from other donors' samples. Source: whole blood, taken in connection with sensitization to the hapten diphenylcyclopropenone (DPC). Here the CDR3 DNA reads TGCAGTGCCAGGACAGGGCGGGAGACCCAGTACTTC. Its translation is CSARTGRETQYF.